Here is one T cell receptor beta chain with its context. The data stem from a study of cytomegalovirus exposure and HLA in healthy donors. Between the trimmed V and J ends, which lost 7 bases and 0 bases, there was a span of 15 bases. The CDR3 totals 16 residues. Looked up from germline, CDR1 is MNHEY and CDR2 is SMNVEV (reference sequence). Profiling relied on immunoSEQ multiplex PCR, and the TCRdb table lists in-frame clones only, not all of them. The sample lists about 140,000 clones; 86% were seen once. The sequence was collected from a man between 18 and 29 years old in good health and CMV-seronegative. The chain combines TRBV27 with TRBJ2-2; D unclear. Input material: PBMCs. The CDR3 sequence: CASKFSPVSNTGELFF. DNA for the CDR3: TGTGCCAGCAAGTTTTCTCCAGTATCGAACACCGGGGAGCTGTTTTTT.